The 17 T cell receptor beta chains below come from one sample, sequenced in a study of PD-1 and CTLA-4 blockade in melanoma. Libraries were prepared by immunoSEQ multiplex PCR; TCRdb keeps only in-frame clonotypes and omits some of them. Here the sample spans around 20,000 clones, approximately 88% being singletons. The sample was CD8+ T cells from peripheral blood, taken before anti-PD-1 treatment. The origin of the receptors is a human donor with melanoma.

A few counts support this clone. The V call is TRBV19, the J call TRBJ2-7; 8 bases match TRBD1. The CDR3 sequence is 15 residues long. The ends lost 3 bases at V and 1 base at J; junction bases unmatched: 5. CDR1 and CDR2 from the germline V gene are LNHDA and SQIVND (reference sequence). The CDR3 DNA sequence: TGTGCCAGTAGTATTTCGACAGGGGTTTCCTACGAGCAGTACTTC. As protein: CASSISTGVSYEQYF.

The CDR3 region is CASCQGGQPQHF. The CDR3, as DNA: TGTGCCTCATGCCAGGGCGGTCAGCCCCAGCATTTT. V usage is TRBV10-3 and J usage is TRBJ1-5; D might be TRBD1 (5 bases). Trimming removed 11 bases from V and 6 bases from J, with 14 bases in between. The CDR3 consists of 12 residues. Germline CDR1 is ENHRY and CDR2 is SYGVKD.

This chain links TRBV6-5 with TRBJ1-1; TRBD1 is a possible D gene (5 bases). There are 12 residues in the CDR3. Germline CDR1 is MNHEY and CDR2 is SVGAGI. V was clipped by 0 bases and J by 8 bases, with 7 bases between them. This chain's CDR3 is CASSYSGGEAFF. CDR3 coding DNA: TGTGCCAGCAGTTACTCCGGGGGGGAAGCTTTCTTT.

The genes are TRBV30 and TRBJ2-5; 9 bases line up with TRBD1. CDR1 and CDR2 (germline): GTSNPN, SVGIG (reference sequence). This CDR3 is 14 amino acids long. V gave up 0 bases and J gave up 5 bases; unmatched junction bases: 4. CDR3 DNA: TGTGCCTGGAGTGTAACAGGGGGCATGGAGACCCAGTACTTC. This gives the protein CAWSVTGGMETQYF. The whole variable domain, filled in from reference TRBV30 and TRBJ2-5, reads SQTIHQWPATLVQPVGSPLSLECTVEGTSNPNLYWYRQAAGRGLQLLFYSVGIGQISSEVPQNLSASRPQDRQFILSSKKLLLSDSGFYLCAWSVTGGMETQYFGPGTRLLVL.

CDR3 protein: CATRLGGRAKNIQYF. CDR3 nucleotides: TGTGCCACCAGACTCGGGGGGCGAGCCAAAAACATTCAGTACTTC. The V gene is TRBV19, the J gene TRBJ2-4, with D possibly being TRBD2 (7 bases). The CDR3 totals 15 residues. V was shortened by 10 bases and J by 0 bases, with 16 bases between the two germline ends. Germline V CDR1 and CDR2: LNHDA, SQIVND (reference sequence).

This clone has only a few counts. This sequence joins TRBV4-2 and TRBJ1-1; D uncertain. The germline V and J ends were trimmed by 0 bases and 0 bases, with 5 bases remaining between them. The germline V gene has CDR1 LGHNA and CDR2 YNFKEQ. This CDR3 has 14 residues. CDR3 sequence (DNA): TGTGCCAGCAGCCAAGAGCCGGTGAACACTGAAGCTTTCTTT. As protein: CASSQEPVNTEAFF.

The chain couples TRBV7-6 to TRBJ2-7; D gene uncertain. The CDR3 totals 16 residues. V lost 0 bases and J lost 0, with 12 bases in between. Germline values: CDR1 SGHVS, CDR2 FNYEAQ. The CDR3 coding sequence is TGTGCCAGCAGCTTAGCTATTGGACCTGACTCCTACGAGCAGTACTTC. Encoded protein: CASSLAIGPDSYEQYF.

The chain has TRBV14 and TRBJ1-2; no reliable D call. The germline CDR1 and CDR2 sequences are SGHDN and FVKESK. The length of the CDR3 is 15 residues. Trimming removed 1 base at V and 4 bases at J, with 13 bases between. The CDR3 region has the DNA TGTGCCAGCAGCCAAGGAGTAGAGGGCGGCTATGGCTACACCTTC. It specifies CASSQGVEGGYGYTF.

The chain employs TRBV12-3 or TRBV12-4 and TRBJ2-5, with D unclear. CDR3 size: 13 residues. V was cut by 8 bases and J by 0 bases, with 10 bases left in between. The CDR3 nucleotides read TGTGCCAGCCGTCCGGTGCACCAAGAGACCCAGTACTTC. This codes for CASRPVHQETQYF.

The chain employs TRBV3-1 (or the pseudogene TRBV3-2) and TRBJ2-3, with 8 bases fitting TRBD1. The germline gives CDR1 LGHDT, CDR2 YNNKEL (reference sequence). The CDR3 contains 17 residues. After removal of 3 bases from V and 5 bases from J, the junction contained 13 bases not matched to a gene. CDR3 coding DNA: TGTGCCAGCAGCCACCCCCAGGACAGGGCCTCCGGAGATACGCAGTATTTT. This codes for CASSHPQDRASGDTQYF.

The J gene is TRBJ2-4, the V gene TRBV28, with unresolved D. CDR1 MDHEN and CDR2 SYDVKM come from the germline V gene. The CDR3 runs 13 residues. Trimming stripped 10 bases from V and 0 bases from J, with 10 bases between. CDR3 loop: CAIRPLAKNIQYF. As DNA, the CDR3 is TGTGCCATCCGGCCCTTAGCCAAAAACATTCAGTACTTC.

The J gene is TRBJ2-1, the V gene TRBV14; perhaps TRBD2 as D (7 bases). Germline lookup yields CDR1 SGHDN and CDR2 FVKESK. Trimming left V 5 bases short and J 7 bases short, with 21 bases between. This CDR3 is built from 16 residues. CDR3 protein: CASSSPRGGHMNEQFF. The CDR3 region has the DNA TGTGCCAGCAGCTCCCCGAGGGGGGGTCATATGAATGAGCAGTTCTTC.

This chain joins TRBV6-1 and TRBJ1-4, with 8 bases that match TRBD1. Germline CDR1 reads MNHNS; CDR2 reads SASEGT. This CDR3 has 15 residues. With 3 bases clipped from V and 3 bases from J, the junction kept 3 bases outside the gene matches. CDR3 region: CASSDSGGPNEKLFF. DNA for the CDR3: TGTGCCAGCAGTGATTCAGGGGGCCCTAATGAAAAACTGTTTTTT.

The table lists this clone with a count of one. The CDR3 is CASSLEQGYEQYF. The DNA for the CDR3 is TGTGCCAGCAGCTTAGAACAGGGCTACGAGCAGTACTTC. V and J are TRBV11-2 and TRBJ2-7; a weak D match, TRBD1 (6 bases). CDR3 length: 13 amino acids. V was trimmed by 0 bases and J by 3 bases, leaving 6 bases between them. Germline V lookup: CDR1 SGHAT, CDR2 FQNNGV.

V and J are TRBV4-1 and TRBJ1-1; possibly TRBD1 for D (5 bases). V was pared by 1 base and J by 3 bases, with 12 bases between. The CDR3 is 15 residues long. Germline CDR1 reads MGHRA; CDR2 reads YSYEKL. CDR3 region: CASSQVTLGDTEAFF. The DNA of the CDR3 is TGCGCCAGCAGCCAAGTTACCCTAGGGGACACTGAAGCTTTCTTT.

The chain couples TRBV6-1 to TRBJ2-7; no clear D. The V gene's germline CDR1 is MNHNS and CDR2 SASEGT. The CDR3 contains 13 residues. V was clipped by 2 bases and J by 9 bases, with 14 bases between them. CDR3 region: CASSERVGKGQYF. The CDR3 DNA reads as TGTGCCAGCAGTGAAAGGGTGGGGAAGGGGCAGTACTTC.

This chain connects TRBV15 to TRBJ2-7; a possible D gene is TRBD2 (6 bases). The length of the CDR3 is 14 residues. V lost 1 base and J 1 base, leaving 8 bases between the germline ends. Germline V CDR1 and CDR2: LNHNV, YYDKDF (reference sequence). The CDR3 DNA reads as TGTGCCACCAGCAGAGTCGGGAGTTCCTACGAGCAGTACTTC. The encoded protein is CATSRVGSSYEQYF.